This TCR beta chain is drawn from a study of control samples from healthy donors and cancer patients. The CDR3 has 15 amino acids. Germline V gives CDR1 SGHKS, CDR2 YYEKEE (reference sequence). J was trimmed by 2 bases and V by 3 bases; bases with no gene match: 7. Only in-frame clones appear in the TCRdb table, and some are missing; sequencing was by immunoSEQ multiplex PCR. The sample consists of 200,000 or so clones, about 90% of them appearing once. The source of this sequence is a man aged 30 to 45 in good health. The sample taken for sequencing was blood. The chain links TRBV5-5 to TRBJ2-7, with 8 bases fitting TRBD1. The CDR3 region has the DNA TGTGCCAGCAGCTACGGGACAGGCCTAGCCTACGAGCAGTACTTC. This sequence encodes CASSYGTGLAYEQYF. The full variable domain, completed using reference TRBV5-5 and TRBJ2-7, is DAGVTQSPTHLIKTRGQQVTLRCSPISGHKSVSWYQQVLGQGPQFIFQYYEKEERGRGNFPDRFSARQFPNYSSELNVNALLLGDSALYLCASSYGTGLAYEQYFGPGTRLTVT.